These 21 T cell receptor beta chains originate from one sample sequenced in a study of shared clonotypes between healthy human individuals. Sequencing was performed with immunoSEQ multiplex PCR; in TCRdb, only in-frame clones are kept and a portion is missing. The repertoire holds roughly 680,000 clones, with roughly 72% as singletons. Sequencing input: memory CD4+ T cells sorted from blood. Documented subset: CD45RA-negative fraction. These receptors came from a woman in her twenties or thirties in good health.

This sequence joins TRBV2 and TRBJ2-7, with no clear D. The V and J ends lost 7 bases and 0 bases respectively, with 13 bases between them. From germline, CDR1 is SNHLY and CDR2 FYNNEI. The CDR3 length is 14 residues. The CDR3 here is CASNPNLNSYEQYF. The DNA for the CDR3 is TGTGCCAGCAACCCGAACCTGAACTCCTACGAGCAGTACTTC.

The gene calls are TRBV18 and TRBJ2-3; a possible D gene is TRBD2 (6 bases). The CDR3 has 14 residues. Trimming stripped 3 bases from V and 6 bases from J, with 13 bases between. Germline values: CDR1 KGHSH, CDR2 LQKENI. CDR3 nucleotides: TGTGCCAGCTCACCCTCAACTAGCTGGGATACGCAGTATTTT. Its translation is CASSPSTSWDTQYF.

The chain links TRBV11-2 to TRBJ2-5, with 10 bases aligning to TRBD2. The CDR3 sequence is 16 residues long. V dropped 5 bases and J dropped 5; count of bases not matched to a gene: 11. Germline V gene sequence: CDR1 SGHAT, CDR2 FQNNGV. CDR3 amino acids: CASSLGTSADYETQYF. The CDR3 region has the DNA TGTGCCAGCAGCCTAGGGACTAGCGCGGATTATGAGACCCAGTACTTC. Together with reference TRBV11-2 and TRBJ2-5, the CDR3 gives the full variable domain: EAGVAQSPRYKIIEKRQSVAFWCNPISGHATLYWYQQILGQGPKLLIQFQNNGVVDDSQLPKDRFSAERLKGVDSTLKIQPAKLEDSAVYLCASSLGTSADYETQYFGPGTRLLVL.

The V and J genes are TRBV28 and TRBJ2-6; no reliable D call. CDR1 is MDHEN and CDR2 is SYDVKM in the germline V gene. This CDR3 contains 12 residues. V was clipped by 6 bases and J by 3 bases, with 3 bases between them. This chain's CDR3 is CASRDGANVLTF. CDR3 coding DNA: TGTGCCAGCAGGGATGGGGCCAACGTCCTGACTTTC. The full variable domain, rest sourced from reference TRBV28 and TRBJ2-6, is DVKVTQSSRYLVKRTGEKVFLECVQDMDHENMFWYRQDPGLGLRLIYFSYDVKMKEKGDIPEGYSVSREKKERFSLILESASTNQTSMYLCASRDGANVLTFGAGSRLTVL.

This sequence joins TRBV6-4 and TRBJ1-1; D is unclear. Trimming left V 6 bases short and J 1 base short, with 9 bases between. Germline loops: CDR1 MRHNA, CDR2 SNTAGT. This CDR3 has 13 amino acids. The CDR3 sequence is CASRLSANTEAFF. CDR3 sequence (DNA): TGTGCCAGCAGGCTGTCAGCGAACACTGAAGCTTTCTTT.

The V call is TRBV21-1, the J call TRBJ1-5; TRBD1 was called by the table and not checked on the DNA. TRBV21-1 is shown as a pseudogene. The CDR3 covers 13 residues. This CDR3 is CASGQGSNQPQHF. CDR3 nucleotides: TGTGCCAGCGGACAGGGGAGCAATCAGCCCCAGCATTTT.

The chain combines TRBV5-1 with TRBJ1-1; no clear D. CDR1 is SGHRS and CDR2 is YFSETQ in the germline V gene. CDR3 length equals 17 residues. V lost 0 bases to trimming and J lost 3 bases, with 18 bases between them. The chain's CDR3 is CASSLGKPQVRHTEAFF. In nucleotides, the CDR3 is TGCGCCAGCAGCTTGGGCAAACCCCAGGTTAGGCACACTGAAGCTTTCTTT.

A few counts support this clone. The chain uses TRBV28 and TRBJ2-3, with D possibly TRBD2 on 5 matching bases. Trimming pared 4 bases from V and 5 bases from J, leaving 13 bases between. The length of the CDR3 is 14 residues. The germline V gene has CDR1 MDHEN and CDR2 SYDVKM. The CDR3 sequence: CASSSPGKRDTQYF. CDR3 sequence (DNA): TGTGCCAGCAGTTCCCCGGGGAAAAGAGATACGCAGTATTTT.

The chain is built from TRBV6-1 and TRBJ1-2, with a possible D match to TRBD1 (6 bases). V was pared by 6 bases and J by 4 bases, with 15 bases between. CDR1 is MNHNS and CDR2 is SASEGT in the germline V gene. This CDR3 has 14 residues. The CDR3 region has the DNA TGTGCCAGCAGGGGCCAGGGGAGAAGCTATGGCTACACCTTC. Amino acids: CASRGQGRSYGYTF.

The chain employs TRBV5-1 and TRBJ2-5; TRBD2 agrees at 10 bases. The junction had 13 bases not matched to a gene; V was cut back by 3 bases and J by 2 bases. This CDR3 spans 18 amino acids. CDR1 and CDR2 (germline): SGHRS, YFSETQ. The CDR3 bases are TGCGCCAGCAGCTCGGCCCTTCTAGCGGGAGCGATGCAAGAGACCCAGTACTTC. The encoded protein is CASSSALLAGAMQETQYF.

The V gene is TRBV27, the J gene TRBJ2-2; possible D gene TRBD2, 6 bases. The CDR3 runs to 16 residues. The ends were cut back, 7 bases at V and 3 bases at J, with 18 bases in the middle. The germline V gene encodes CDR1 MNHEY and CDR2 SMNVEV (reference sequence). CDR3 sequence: CASIPAEGLDTGELFF. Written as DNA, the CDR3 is TGTGCCAGCATCCCCGCGGAGGGCCTGGACACCGGGGAGCTGTTTTTT.

The CDR3 sequence: CASSPPTSSMNTEAFF. In nucleotides, the CDR3 is TGTGCCAGCTCACCTCCAACCTCTTCCATGAACACTGAAGCTTTCTTT. This chain connects TRBV18 to TRBJ1-1; no reliable D call. From germline, CDR1 is KGHSH and CDR2 LQKENI. This CDR3 contains 16 residues. V lost 3 bases to trimming and J lost 0 bases, with 14 bases between them.

In DNA, the CDR3 is TGTGCCAGTAATAAAGGCGGTGACACCGGGGAGCTGTTTTTT. Protein product: CASNKGGDTGELFF. The rearrangement links TRBV19 to TRBJ2-2; D gene uncertain. CDR1 is LNHDA and CDR2 is SQIVND in the germline V gene (reference sequence). The CDR3 is 14 residues long. The V end lost 7 bases, the J end lost 3 bases, and 12 bases lay between the germline ends.

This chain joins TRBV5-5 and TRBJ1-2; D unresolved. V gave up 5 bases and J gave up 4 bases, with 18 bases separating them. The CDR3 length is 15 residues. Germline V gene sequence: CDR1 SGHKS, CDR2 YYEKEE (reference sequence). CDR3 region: CASSSWTKPPYGYTF. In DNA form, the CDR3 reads TGTGCCAGCAGTTCTTGGACCAAACCCCCCTATGGCTACACCTTC.

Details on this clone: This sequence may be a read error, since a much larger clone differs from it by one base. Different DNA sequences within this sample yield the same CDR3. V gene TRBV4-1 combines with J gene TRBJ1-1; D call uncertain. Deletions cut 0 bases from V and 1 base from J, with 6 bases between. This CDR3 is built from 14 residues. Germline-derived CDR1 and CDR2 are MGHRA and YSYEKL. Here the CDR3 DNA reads TGCGCCAGCAGCCAAGAGGATGGGAACACTGAAGCTTTCTTT. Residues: CASSQEDGNTEAFF.

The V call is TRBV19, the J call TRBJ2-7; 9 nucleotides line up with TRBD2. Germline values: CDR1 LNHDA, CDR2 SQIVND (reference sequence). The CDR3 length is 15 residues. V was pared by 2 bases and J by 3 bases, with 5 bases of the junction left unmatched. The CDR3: CASSIKAGGLYEQYF. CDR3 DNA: TGTGCCAGTAGTATAAAAGCGGGAGGACTCTACGAGCAGTACTTC.

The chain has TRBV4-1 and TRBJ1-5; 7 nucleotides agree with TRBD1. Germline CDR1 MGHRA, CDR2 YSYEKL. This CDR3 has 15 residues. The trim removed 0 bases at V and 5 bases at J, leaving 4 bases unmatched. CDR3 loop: CASSQDYGTDQPQHF. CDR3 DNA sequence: TGCGCCAGCAGCCAAGATTATGGGACAGATCAGCCCCAGCATTTT.

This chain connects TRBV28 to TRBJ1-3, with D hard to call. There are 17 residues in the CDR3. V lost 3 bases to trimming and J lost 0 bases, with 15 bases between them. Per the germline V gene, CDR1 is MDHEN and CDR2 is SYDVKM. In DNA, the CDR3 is TGTGCCAGCAGTTTCGGTCGTTGGGGTTCCTCTGGAAACACCATATATTTT. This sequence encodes CASSFGRWGSSGNTIYF.

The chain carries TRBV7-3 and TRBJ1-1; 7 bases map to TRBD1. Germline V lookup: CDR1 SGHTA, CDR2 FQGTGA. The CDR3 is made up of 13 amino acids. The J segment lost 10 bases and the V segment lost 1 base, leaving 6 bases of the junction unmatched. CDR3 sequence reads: CASSLNPGQLAFF. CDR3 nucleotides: TGTGCCAGCAGCTTAAACCCGGGACAGTTAGCTTTCTTT.

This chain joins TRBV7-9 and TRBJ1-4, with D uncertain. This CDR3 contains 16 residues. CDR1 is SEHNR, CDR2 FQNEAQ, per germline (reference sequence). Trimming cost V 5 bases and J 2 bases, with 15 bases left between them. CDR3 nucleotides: TGTGCCAGCAGCCTCCAAGGAATGGGGACTAATGAAAAACTGTTTTTT. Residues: CASSLQGMGTNEKLFF.

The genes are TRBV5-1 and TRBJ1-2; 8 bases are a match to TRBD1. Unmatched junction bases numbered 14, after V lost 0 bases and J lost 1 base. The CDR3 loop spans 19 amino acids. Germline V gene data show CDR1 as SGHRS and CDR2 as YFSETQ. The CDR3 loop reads CASSLAYPYWTGSNYGYTF. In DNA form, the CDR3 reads TGCGCCAGCAGCTTGGCCTATCCATACTGGACAGGGAGTAACTATGGCTACACCTTC. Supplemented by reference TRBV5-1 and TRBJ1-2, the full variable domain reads KAGVTQTPRYLIKTRGQQVTLSCSPISGHRSVSWYQQTPGQGLQFLFEYFSETQRNKGNFPGRFSGRQFSNSRSEMNVSTLELGDSALYLCASSLAYPYWTGSNYGYTFGSGTRLTVV.